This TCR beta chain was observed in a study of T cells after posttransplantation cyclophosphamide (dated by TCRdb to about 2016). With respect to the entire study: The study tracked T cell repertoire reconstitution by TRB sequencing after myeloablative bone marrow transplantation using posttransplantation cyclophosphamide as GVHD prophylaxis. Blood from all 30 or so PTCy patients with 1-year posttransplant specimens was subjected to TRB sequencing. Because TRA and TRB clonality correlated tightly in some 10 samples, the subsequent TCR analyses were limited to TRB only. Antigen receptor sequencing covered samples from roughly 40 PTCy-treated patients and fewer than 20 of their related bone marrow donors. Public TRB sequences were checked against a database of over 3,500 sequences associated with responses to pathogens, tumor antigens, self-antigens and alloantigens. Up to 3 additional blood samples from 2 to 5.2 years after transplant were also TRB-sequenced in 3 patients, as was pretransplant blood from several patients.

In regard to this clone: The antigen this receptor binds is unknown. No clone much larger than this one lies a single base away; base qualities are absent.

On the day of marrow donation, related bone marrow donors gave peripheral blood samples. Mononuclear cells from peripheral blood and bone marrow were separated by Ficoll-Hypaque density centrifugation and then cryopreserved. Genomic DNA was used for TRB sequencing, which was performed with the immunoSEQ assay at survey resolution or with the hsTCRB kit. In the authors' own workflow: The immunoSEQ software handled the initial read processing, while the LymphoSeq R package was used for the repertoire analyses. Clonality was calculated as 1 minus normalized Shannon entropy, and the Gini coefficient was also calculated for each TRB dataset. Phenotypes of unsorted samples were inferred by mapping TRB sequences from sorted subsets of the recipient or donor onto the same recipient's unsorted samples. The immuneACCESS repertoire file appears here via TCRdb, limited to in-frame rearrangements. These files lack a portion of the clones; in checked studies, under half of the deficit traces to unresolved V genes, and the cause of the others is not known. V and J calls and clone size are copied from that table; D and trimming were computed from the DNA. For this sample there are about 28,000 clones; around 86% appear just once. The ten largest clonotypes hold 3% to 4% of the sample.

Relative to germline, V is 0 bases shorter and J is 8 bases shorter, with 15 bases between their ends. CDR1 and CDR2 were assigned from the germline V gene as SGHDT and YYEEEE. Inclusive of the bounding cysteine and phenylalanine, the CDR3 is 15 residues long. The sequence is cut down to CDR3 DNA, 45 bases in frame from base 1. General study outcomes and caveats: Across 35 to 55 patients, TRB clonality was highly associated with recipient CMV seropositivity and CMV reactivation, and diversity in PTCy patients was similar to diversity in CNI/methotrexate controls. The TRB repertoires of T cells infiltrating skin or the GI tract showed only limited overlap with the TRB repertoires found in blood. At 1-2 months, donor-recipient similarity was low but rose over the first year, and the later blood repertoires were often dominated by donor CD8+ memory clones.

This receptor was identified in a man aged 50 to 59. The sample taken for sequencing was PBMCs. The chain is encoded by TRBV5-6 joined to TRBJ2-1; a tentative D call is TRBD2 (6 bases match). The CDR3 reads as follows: CASSLVSGRFDEQFF. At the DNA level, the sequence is TGTGCCAGCAGCTTGGTTTCTGGGAGGTTCGATGAGCAGTTCTTC.